The sequence of this T cell receptor beta chain was determined in a study of neurological immune-mediated disorders. V shed 5 bases, J shed 4 bases, and the junction held 5 bases outside the gene matches. This CDR3 is built from 15 residues. Looked up from germline, CDR1 is MDHEN and CDR2 is SYDVKM. The study used blood bank volunteers in Maryland, USA, as healthy controls. It was by 5'RACE with 10-nucleotide random UMIs that the cDNA was made. Every sequencing run produced over 180 million TCR-beta sequences that came from 15-18 subjects. TCRdb ran MiXCR on the 5' RACE reads and lists one entry per CDR3 protein. Here the sample spans more than 75,000 distinct CDR3 sequences, 10% being singletons. This clonotype was counted many times. Antigen specificity is unknown. Study-wide points: While HTLV-1-associated myelopathy showed the greatest TCR clonal expansion, multiple sclerosis showed the least, falling below healthy controls.

The sequence derives from a man between 40 and 49 years old in good health. The chain recombines TRBV28 with TRBJ1-5; 10 bases are a match to TRBD1. What was sequenced was PBMCs. The CDR3 DNA sequence: TGTGCCAGCAGTCGCAGGACAGGGGGGAATCAGCCCCAGCATTTT. It yields the protein CASSRRTGGNQPQHF.